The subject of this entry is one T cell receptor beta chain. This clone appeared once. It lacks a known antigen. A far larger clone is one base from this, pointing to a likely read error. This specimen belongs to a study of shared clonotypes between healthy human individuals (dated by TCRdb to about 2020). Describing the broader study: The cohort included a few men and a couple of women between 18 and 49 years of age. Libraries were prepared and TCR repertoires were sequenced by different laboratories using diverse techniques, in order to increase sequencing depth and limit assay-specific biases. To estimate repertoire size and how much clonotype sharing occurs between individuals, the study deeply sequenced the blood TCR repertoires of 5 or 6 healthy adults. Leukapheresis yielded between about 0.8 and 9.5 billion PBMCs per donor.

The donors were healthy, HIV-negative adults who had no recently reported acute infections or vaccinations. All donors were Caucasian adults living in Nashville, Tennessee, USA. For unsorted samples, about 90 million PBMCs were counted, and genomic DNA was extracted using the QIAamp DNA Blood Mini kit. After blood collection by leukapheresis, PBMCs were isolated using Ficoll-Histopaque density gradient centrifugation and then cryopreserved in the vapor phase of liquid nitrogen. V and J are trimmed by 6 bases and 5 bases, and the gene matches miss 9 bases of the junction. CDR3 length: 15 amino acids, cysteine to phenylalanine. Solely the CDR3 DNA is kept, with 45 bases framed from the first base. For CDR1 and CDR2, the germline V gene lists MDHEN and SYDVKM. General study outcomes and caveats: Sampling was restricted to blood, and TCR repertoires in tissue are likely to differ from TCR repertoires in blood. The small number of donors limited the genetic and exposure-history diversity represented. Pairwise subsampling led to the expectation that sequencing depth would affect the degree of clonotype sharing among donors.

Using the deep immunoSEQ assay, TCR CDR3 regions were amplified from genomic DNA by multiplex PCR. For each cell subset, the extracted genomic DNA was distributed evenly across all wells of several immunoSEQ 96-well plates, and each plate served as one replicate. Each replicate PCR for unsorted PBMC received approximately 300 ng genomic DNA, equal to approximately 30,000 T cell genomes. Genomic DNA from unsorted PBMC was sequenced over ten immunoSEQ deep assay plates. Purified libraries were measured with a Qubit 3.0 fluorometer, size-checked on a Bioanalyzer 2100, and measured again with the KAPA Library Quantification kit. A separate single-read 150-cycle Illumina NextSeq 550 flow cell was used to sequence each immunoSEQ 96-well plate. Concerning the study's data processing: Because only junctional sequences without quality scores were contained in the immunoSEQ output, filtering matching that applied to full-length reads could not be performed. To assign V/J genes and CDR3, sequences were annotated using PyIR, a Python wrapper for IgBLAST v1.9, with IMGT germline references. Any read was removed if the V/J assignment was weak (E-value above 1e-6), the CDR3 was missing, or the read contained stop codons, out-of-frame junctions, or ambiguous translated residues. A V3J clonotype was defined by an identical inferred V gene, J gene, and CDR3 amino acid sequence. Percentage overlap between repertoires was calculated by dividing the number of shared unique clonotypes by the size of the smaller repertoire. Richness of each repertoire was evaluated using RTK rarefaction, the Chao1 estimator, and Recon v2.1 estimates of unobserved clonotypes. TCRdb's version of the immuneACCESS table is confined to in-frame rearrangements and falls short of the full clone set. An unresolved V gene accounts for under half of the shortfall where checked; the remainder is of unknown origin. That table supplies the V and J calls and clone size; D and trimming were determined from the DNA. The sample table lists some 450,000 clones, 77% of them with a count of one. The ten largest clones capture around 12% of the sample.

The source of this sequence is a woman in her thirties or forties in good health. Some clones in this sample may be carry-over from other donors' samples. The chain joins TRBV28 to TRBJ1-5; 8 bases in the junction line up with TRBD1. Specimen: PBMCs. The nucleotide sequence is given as TGTGCCAGCAGCAGGGGGCTATATGGGGATCAGCCCCAGCATTTT. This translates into CASSRGLYGDQPQHF.